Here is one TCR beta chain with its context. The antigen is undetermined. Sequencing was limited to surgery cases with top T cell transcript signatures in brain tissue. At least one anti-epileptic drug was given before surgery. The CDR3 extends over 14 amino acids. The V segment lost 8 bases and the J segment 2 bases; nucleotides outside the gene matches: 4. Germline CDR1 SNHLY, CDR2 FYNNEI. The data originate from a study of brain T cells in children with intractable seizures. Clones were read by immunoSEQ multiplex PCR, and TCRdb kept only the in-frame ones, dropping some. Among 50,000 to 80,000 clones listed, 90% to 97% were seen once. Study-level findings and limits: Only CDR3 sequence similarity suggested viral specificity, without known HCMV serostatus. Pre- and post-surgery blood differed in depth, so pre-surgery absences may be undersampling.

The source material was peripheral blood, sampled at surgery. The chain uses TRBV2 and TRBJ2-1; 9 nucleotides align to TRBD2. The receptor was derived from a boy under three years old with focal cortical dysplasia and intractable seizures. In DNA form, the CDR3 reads TGTGCCAGCGGAAGACTAGCGGCCTACAATGAGCAGTTCTTC. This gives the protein CASGRLAAYNEQFF.